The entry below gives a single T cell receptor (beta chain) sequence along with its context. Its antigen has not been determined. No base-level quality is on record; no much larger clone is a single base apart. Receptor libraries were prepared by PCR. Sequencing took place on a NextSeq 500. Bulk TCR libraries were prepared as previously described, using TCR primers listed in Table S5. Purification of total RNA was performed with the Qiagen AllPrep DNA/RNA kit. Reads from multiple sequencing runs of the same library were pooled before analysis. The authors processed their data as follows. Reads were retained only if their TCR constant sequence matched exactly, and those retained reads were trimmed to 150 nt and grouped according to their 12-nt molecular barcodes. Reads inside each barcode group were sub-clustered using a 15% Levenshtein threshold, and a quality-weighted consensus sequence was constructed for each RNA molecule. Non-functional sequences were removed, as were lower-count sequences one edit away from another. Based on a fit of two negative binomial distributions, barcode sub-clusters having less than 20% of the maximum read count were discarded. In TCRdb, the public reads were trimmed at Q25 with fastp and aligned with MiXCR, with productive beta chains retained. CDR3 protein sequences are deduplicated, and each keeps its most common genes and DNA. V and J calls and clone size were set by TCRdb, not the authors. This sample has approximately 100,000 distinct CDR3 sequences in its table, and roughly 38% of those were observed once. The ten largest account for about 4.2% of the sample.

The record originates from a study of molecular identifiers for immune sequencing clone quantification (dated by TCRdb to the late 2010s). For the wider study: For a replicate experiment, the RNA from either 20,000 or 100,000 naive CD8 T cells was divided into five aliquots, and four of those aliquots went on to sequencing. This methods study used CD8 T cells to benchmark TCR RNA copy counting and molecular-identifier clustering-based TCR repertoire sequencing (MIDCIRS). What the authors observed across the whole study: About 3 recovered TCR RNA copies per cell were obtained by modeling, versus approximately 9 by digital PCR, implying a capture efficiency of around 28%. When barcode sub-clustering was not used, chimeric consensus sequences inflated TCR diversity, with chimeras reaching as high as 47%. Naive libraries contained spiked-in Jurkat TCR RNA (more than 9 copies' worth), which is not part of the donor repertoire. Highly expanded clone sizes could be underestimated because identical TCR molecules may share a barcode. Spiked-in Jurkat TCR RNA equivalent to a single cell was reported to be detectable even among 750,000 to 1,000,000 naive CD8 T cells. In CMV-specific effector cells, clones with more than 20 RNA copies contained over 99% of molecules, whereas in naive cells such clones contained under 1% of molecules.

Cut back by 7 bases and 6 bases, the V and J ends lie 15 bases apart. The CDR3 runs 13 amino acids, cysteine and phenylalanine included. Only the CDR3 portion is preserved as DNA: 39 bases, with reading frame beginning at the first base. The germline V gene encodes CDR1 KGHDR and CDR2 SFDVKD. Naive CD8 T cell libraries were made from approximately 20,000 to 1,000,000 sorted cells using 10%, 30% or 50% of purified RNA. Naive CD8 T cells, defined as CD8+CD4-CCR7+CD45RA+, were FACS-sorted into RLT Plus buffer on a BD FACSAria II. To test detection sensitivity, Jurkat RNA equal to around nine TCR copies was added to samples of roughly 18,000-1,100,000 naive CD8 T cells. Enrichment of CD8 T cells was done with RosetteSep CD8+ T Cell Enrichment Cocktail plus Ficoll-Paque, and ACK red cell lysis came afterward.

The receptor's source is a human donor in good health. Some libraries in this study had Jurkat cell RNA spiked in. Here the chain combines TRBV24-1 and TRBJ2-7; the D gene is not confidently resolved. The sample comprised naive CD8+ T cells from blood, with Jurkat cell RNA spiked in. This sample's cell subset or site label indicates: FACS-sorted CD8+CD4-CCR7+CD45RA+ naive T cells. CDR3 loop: CATRDTGPSEQYF. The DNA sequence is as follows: TGTGCCACCAGAGACACGGGCCCCTCCGAGCAGTACTTC.